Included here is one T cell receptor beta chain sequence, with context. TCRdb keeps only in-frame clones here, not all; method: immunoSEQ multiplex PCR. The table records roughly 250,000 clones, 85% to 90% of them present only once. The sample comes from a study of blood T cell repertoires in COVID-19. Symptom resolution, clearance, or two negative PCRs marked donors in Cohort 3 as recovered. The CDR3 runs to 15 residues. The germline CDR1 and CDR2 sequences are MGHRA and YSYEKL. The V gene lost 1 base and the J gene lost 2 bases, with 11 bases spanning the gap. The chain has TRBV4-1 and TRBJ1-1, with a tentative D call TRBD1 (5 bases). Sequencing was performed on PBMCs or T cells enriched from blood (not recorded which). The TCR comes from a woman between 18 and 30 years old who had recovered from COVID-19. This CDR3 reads CASSQVGQGNTEAFF. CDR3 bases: TGCGCCAGCAGCCAAGTAGGGCAGGGCAACACTGAAGCTTTCTTT.